This TCR beta chain is from a study of T cells after yellow fever vaccination. This clonotype was picked up a small number of times. Its target is not known. Germline values: CDR1 ENHRY, CDR2 SYGVKD. This CDR3 is built from 13 residues. V was clipped by 10 bases and J by 10 bases, with 17 bases between them. TCRdb processed the 5' RACE reads anew with MiXCR; each CDR3 protein has one entry. The sample includes some 420,000 distinct CDR3 sequences, 18% of them seen just once. Study findings and constraints: Repertoires sorted by FACS could include abundant clonotypes that are contaminants from the bulk population. Relatively few clonotypes were ones that appeared in both CD4 and CD8 compartments.

This sequence was found in a man between 18 and 29 years old who received the YFV17D yellow fever vaccine. The J gene is TRBJ1-6, the V gene TRBV10-3, with D perhaps matching TRBD1 (5 bases). Specimen: PBMCs, collected before the yellow fever booster vaccination. The CDR3 region is CATVREEWSPLHF. The DNA of the CDR3 is TGTGCCACCGTCAGGGAGGAATGGTCACCCCTCCACTTT.